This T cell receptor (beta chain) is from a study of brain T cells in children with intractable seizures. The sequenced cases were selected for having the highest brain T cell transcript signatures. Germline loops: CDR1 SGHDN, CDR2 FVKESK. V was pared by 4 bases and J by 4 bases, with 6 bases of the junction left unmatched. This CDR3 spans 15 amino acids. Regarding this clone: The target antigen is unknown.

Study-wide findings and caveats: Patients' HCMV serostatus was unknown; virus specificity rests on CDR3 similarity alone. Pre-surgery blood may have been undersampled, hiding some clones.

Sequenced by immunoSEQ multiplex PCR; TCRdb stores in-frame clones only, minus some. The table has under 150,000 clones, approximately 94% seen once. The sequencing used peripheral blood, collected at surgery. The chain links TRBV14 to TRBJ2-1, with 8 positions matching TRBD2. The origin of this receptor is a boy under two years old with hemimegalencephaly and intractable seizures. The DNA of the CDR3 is TGTGCCAGCAGCCGCGAGACTAGCGTATACAATGAGCAGTTCTTC. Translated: CASSRETSVYNEQFF.